Below, one T cell receptor beta chain is given with its context. The CDR3 end is not reached by the read, which stops 3 residues before it; the germline J gene fills it in. This specimen comes from a study of T cells in women clearing cervical HPV infection. Across the whole study: Cases: HPV16-related CIN3 or worse on histology, a couple of invasive cancers. Controls were women whose single incident HPV16 infection cleared within 12 months without precancer or cancer. Case blood was drawn a median about 150 days after lesion detection.

Sequencing used immunoSEQ multiplex PCR; TCRdb keeps in-frame clones, though not all of them. The listing records 20,000 to 25,000 clones. V lost 5 bases and J lost 5; bases outside the gene matches: 8. The CDR3 totals 14 residues. Per the germline V gene, CDR1 is LNHDA and CDR2 is SQIVND (reference sequence). The clonotype comes from a woman aged 18 to 75 with a cervical HPV16 infection that either progressed to CIN3+ or cleared (not recorded which). The sequencing sample was made of blood buffy coat. J is TRBJ2-7 and V is TRBV19; TRBD1 aligns across 8 bases. CDR3 protein: CASSLGQGRNEQYF. Partial CDR3 DNA: TGTGCCAGTAGTTTAGGACAGGGTAGAAACGAG.